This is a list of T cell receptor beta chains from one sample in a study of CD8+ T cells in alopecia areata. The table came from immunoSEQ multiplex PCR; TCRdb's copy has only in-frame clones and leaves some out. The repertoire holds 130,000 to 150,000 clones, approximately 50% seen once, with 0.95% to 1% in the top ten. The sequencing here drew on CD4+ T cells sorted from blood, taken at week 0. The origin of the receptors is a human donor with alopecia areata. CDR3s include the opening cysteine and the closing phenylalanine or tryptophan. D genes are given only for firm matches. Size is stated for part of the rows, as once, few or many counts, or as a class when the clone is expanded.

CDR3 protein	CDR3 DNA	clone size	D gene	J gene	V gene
CASSYTYQPQHF	TGTGCCAGCAGTTACACGTATCAGCCCCAGCATTTT	few	-	TRBJ1-5	TRBV6-6
CASSPIAGGTYEQYF	TGTGCCAGCAGCCCAATAGCGGGAGGGACCTACGAGCAGTACTTC	-	TRBD2	TRBJ2-7	TRBV7-2
CASSPVAREGYTF	TGTGCCAGCTCCCCCGTGGCCCGGGAGGGCTACACCTTC	-	-	TRBJ1-2	TRBV18
CASSQTGVRADTQYF	TGCGCCAGCAGCCAAACGGGAGTCAGGGCAGATACGCAGTATTTT	-	-	TRBJ2-3	TRBV4-3
CASSLPGQGDGYTF	TGTGCCAGCAGTCTACCGGGACAGGGGGACGGCTACACCTTC	few	TRBD1	TRBJ1-2	TRBV2
CSVDRGQTEAFF	TGCAGCGTCGACAGGGGGCAGACGGAAGCTTTCTTT	-	TRBD1	TRBJ1-1	TRBV29-1
CSVDRVTGANVLTF	TGCAGCGTTGACAGGGTCACTGGGGCCAACGTCCTGACTTTC	-	-	TRBJ2-6	TRBV29-1
CASGRWDRAYEQYF	TGTGCCAGCGGGCGATGGGACAGGGCATACGAGCAGTACTTC	few	TRBD1	TRBJ2-7	TRBV5-6
CAWSGQHNSPQFF	TGTGCCTGGAGTGGACAGCACAACTCACCCCAGTTCTTC	-	-	TRBJ2-1	TRBV30
CASSQILPGQGNRDEQFF	TGTGCCAGCTCACAAATCCTTCCGGGACAGGGGAATAGAGATGAGCAGTTCTTC	-	TRBD1	TRBJ2-1	TRBV18
CASSQGASGSTDTQYF	TGCGCCAGCAGCCAAGGGGCTAGCGGGAGCACAGATACGCAGTATTTT	few	TRBD2	TRBJ2-3	TRBV4-3
CAWSVTGRNGYTF	TGTGCCTGGAGTGTAACGGGGCGCAACGGCTACACCTTC	-	-	TRBJ1-2	TRBV30
CASSLDVPGRDGNYEQYF	TGTGCCAGCAGCTTAGATGTCCCCGGTCGAGACGGGAACTACGAGCAGTACTTC	-	-	TRBJ2-7	TRBV11-2
CASSYGTSGRAGSRNEQFF	TGTGCCAGCAGTTACGGGACTAGCGGGAGGGCCGGCTCGAGGAATGAGCAGTTCTTC	-	TRBD2	TRBJ2-1	TRBV27
CASSELAGRNEQFF	TGTGCCAGCAGTGAACTAGCGGGACGCAATGAGCAGTTCTTC	few	TRBD2	TRBJ2-1	TRBV27
CASSLAGPSGVREQYF	TGTGCCAGCAGCTTGGCAGGTCCCAGTGGCGTCCGGGAGCAGTACTTC	-	-	TRBJ2-7	TRBV5-4
CSVDPGVPYNEQFF	TGCAGCGTTGATCCGGGAGTCCCCTACAATGAGCAGTTCTTC	-	-	TRBJ2-1	TRBV29-1
CASSIGLAGVVYEQYF	TGTGCCAGCAGCATCGGACTAGCGGGAGTCGTTTACGAGCAGTACTTC	-	TRBD2	TRBJ2-7	TRBV11-2
CASSLDGTLGGEQYF	TGCGCCAGCAGCTTGGACGGCACCCTAGGGGGTGAGCAGTACTTC	-	-	TRBJ2-7	TRBV5-1
CSGDLTDTQYF	TGCAGCGGGGACCTCACAGATACGCAGTATTTT	-	-	TRBJ2-3	TRBV29-1
CAWSAGLTDTQYF	TGTGCCTGGAGTGCAGGGCTCACAGATACGCAGTATTTT	once	-	TRBJ2-3	TRBV30
CAWTQETQYF	TGTGCCTGGACGCAAGAGACCCAGTACTTC	once	-	TRBJ2-5	TRBV10-3
CSLGQGRNTEAFF	TGCAGCCTTGGACAGGGGAGGAACACTGAAGCTTTCTTT	few	TRBD1	TRBJ1-1	TRBV29-1
CASSAPGQGYGYTF	TGTGCCAGCAGTGCTCCGGGACAGGGGTATGGCTACACCTTC	-	TRBD1	TRBJ1-2	TRBV25-1
CATSIPPGEQYF	TGTGCCACCTCCATCCCCCCTGGGGAGCAGTACTTC	few	-	TRBJ2-7	TRBV19
CASGNSYEQYF	TGTGCCAGCGGGAATTCCTACGAGCAGTACTTC	-	-	TRBJ2-7	TRBV6-6
CATSRDRQSNQPQHF	TGTGCCACCAGCAGAGATCGACAGTCCAATCAGCCCCAGCATTTT	-	-	TRBJ1-5	TRBV15
CAWSAGGQETQYF	TGTGCCTGGAGTGCTGGAGGACAAGAGACCCAGTACTTC	-	-	TRBJ2-5	TRBV30
CASSPRQGTDTQYF	TGTGCCAGCAGCCCCCGACAGGGCACAGATACGCAGTATTTT	-	-	TRBJ2-3	TRBV7-9
CASSLAGVGANVLTF	TGTGCCAGCAGTTTAGCAGGGGTCGGGGCCAACGTCCTGACTTTC	-	-	TRBJ2-6	TRBV28
CSVERDGSYEQYF	TGCAGCGTTGAGAGGGACGGATCCTACGAGCAGTACTTC	-	-	TRBJ2-7	TRBV29-1
CSNRGSPSSSYEQYF	TGCAGCAATCGGGGTTCGCCTTCCAGCTCCTACGAGCAGTACTTC	few	-	TRBJ2-7	TRBV29-1
CASSQAGTGVNEQFF	TGTGCCAGCAGCCAAGCGGGGACAGGGGTCAATGAGCAGTTCTTC	-	TRBD1	TRBJ2-1	TRBV14
CASRPTGILSEAFF	TGCGCCAGCAGACCGACAGGTATTTTGTCTGAAGCTTTCTTT	-	-	TRBJ1-1	TRBV4-1
CASSPSDRESYNEQFF	TGTGCCAGCAGCCCTTCGGACAGGGAGTCCTACAATGAGCAGTTCTTC	-	TRBD1	TRBJ2-1	TRBV4-2
CASSQGQGVWQPQHF	TGCGCCAGCAGCCAAGGACAGGGGGTTTGGCAGCCCCAGCATTTT	-	TRBD1	TRBJ1-5	TRBV4-1
CSVHPGLATRETQYF	TGCAGCGTCCACCCGGGACTAGCGACGAGAGAGACCCAGTACTTC	-	TRBD2	TRBJ2-5	TRBV29-1
CSVVSQQRQETQYF	TGCAGCGTTGTAAGCCAGCAGCGACAAGAGACCCAGTACTTC	-	-	TRBJ2-5	TRBV29-1
CASRSERTASYGYTF	TGCGCCAGCCGGTCCGAACGGACAGCCTCCTATGGCTACACCTTC	-	-	TRBJ1-2	TRBV5-1
CASSFTGLSVNEQFF	TGTGCCAGCAGCTTTACTGGGCTATCAGTTAATGAGCAGTTCTTC	few	-	TRBJ2-1	TRBV5-6